This TCR beta chain was identified during a study of blood T cell repertoires in COVID-19. J was trimmed by 4 bases and V by 1 base; bases with no gene match: 11. The CDR3 covers 17 residues. The germline V gene has CDR1 SGHNT and CDR2 YYREEE (reference sequence). Profiling relied on immunoSEQ multiplex PCR, and the TCRdb table lists in-frame clones only, not all of them. The data hold more than 300,000 clones, with around 90% observed a single time. The Seattle patients, enrolled during active infection, were followed longitudinally. The TCR comes from a woman aged 40 to 50 with COVID-19, enrolled during active disease. Sequencing was carried out using peripheral blood. V is TRBV5-4 and J is TRBJ2-3; TRBD2 aligns across 8 bases. The DNA of the CDR3 is TGTGCCAGCAGCTTGAACAAGGCGGGAGGACCATCAGATACGCAGTATTTT. Translation gives CASSLNKAGGPSDTQYF.